This T cell receptor beta chain was identified in a study of T-cell reconstitution after alpha-beta-depleted transplantation in children. Preparation of the TCRbeta library involved a method that used unique molecular identifiers. TCRdb fed the PCR reads into MiXCR, producing one record per CDR3 protein. The sample contains 780,000 or so distinct CDR3 sequences, roughly 16% of which appear only once. This clonotype was detected a few times. The receptor was isolated from a male patient younger than 18 who had a stem cell transplant for acute lymphoblastic leukemia, so the T cells may come from the graft donor. Specimen: PBMCs, mostly from graft donor cells, collected 360 days after TCRalphabeta/CD19-depleted stem cell transplant.

The CDR3 reads CASRTYTEAFF. Here the CDR3 DNA reads TGTGCCAGCAGAACGTACACTGAAGCTTTCTTT. J is TRBJ1-1 and V is TRBV12-3 or TRBV12-4; D remains ambiguous. This CDR3 region has 11 residues. V was pared by 6 bases and J by 3 bases, with 5 bases between.